The rows below give T cell receptor beta chains drawn from one sample of a study of blood T cell repertoires in COVID-19. The table came from immunoSEQ multiplex PCR; TCRdb's copy has only in-frame clones and leaves some out. The sample yields 380,000 or so clones, 70% to 90% seen once. Material for sequencing was PBMCs or T cells enriched from blood (not recorded which). Every receptor here comes from a man aged 25-40 years who had recovered from COVID-19. The CDR3 runs from the conserved cysteine through the conserved F or W. The D gene is left open where the match is weak. Size is omitted from some rows. Given values are once, few, many or a class for expanded clones.

j_call: TRBJ1-1; d_call: -; v_call: TRBV6-5; clone_size: -; cdr3_nt: TGTGCCAGCAGTTCCCAAAAGAACACTGAAGCTTTCTTT; cdr3_aa: CASSSQKNTEAFF
j_call: TRBJ1-5; d_call: -; v_call: TRBV27; clone_size: -; cdr3_nt: TGTGCCAGCAGTCCGCCACCCGCCGGGGGGAACCAGCCCCAGCATTTT; cdr3_aa: CASSPPPAGGNQPQHF
j_call: TRBJ1-1; d_call: -; v_call: TRBV19; clone_size: once; cdr3_nt: TGTGCCAGTAGTCCGCAGGTGAACACTGAAGCTTTCTTT; cdr3_aa: CASSPQVNTEAFF
j_call: TRBJ2-7; d_call: -; v_call: TRBV4-1; clone_size: -; cdr3_nt: TGCGCCAGCAGCCAAAGTCCCGGCTACGAGCAGTACTTC; cdr3_aa: CASSQSPGYEQYF
j_call: TRBJ1-2; d_call: TRBD1; v_call: TRBV4-1; clone_size: once; cdr3_nt: TGCGCCAGCAGCCAAGATTTAACAGGGGGCGTCTATGGCTACACCTTC; cdr3_aa: CASSQDLTGGVYGYTF
j_call: TRBJ2-5; d_call: -; v_call: TRBV3-1/TRBV3-2; clone_size: -; cdr3_nt: TGTGCCAGCAGCCGCAGGGGGGCTTCTTCGGGGGAGACCCAGTACTTC; cdr3_aa: CASSRRGASSGETQYF
j_call: TRBJ1-5; d_call: -; v_call: TRBV6-2/TRBV6-3; clone_size: -; cdr3_nt: TGTGCCAGCAGTTCCCCAACGGGTTGGGAGAATAGCAATCAGCCCCAGCATTTT; cdr3_aa: CASSSPTGWENSNQPQHF
j_call: TRBJ1-6; d_call: -; v_call: TRBV4-1; clone_size: -; cdr3_nt: TGCGCCAGCAGCCAAGATATCAGGGCAAACTCACCCCTCCACTTT; cdr3_aa: CASSQDIRANSPLHF
j_call: TRBJ2-7; d_call: TRBD1; v_call: TRBV2; clone_size: -; cdr3_nt: TGTGCCAGTCGTCCCGGGACAGATTCCTACGAGCAGTACTTC; cdr3_aa: CASRPGTDSYEQYF
j_call: TRBJ2-1; d_call: -; v_call: TRBV19; clone_size: -; cdr3_nt: TGTGCCAGTAGTATTATTGCGGGGGCTATCAATGAGCAGTTCTTC; cdr3_aa: CASSIIAGAINEQFF
j_call: TRBJ1-4; d_call: -; v_call: TRBV4-3; clone_size: -; cdr3_nt: TGCGCCAGCAGCCAAGGCCCCGGGGGGGAAAAACTGTTTTTT; cdr3_aa: CASSQGPGGEKLFF
j_call: TRBJ1-2; d_call: -; v_call: TRBV5-1; clone_size: -; cdr3_nt: TGCGCCAGCAGCCCGGGACACTCTGACTATGGCTACACCTTC; cdr3_aa: CASSPGHSDYGYTF
j_call: TRBJ2-7; d_call: TRBD2; v_call: TRBV10-3; clone_size: -; cdr3_nt: TGTGCCATCAGTGAAATAGCGGGGGGCCGGAACGAGCAGTACTTC; cdr3_aa: CAISEIAGGRNEQYF
j_call: TRBJ1-2; d_call: -; v_call: TRBV29-1; clone_size: -; cdr3_nt: TGCAGCGCTTTGACAGATAACTATGGCTACACCTTC; cdr3_aa: CSALTDNYGYTF
j_call: TRBJ1-5; d_call: -; v_call: TRBV19; clone_size: -; cdr3_nt: TGTGCCAGTACCACAGTTCGGAACAATCAGCCCCAGCATTTT; cdr3_aa: CASTTVRNNQPQHF
j_call: TRBJ2-2; d_call: -; v_call: TRBV10-2; clone_size: -; cdr3_nt: TGCGCCAGCAGTAGGGGTTCCGGGGAGCTGTTTTTT; cdr3_aa: CASSRGSGELFF
j_call: TRBJ2-5; d_call: -; v_call: TRBV4-1; clone_size: -; cdr3_nt: TGCGCCAGCAGCCAAGATGCGACAGATATACAAGAGACCCAGTACTTC; cdr3_aa: CASSQDATDIQETQYF
j_call: TRBJ1-1; d_call: -; v_call: TRBV7-9; clone_size: -; cdr3_nt: TGTGCCAGCAGCTTAGAGGGGGTGGGCACTGAAGCTTTCTTT; cdr3_aa: CASSLEGVGTEAFF
j_call: TRBJ1-2; d_call: TRBD1; v_call: TRBV27; clone_size: -; cdr3_nt: TGTGCCAGCAGCTTTGGGACAGGGATATCGTATGGCTACACCTTC; cdr3_aa: CASSFGTGISYGYTF
j_call: TRBJ1-5; d_call: -; v_call: TRBV19; clone_size: -; cdr3_nt: TGTGCCAGTAGTCAGGGGCAGGGGTTCTATCAGCCCCAGCATTTT; cdr3_aa: CASSQGQGFYQPQHF
j_call: TRBJ1-3; d_call: -; v_call: TRBV19; clone_size: -; cdr3_nt: TGTGCCACGAAAACCCAGGTAGCTGGAAACACCATATATTTT; cdr3_aa: CATKTQVAGNTIYF
j_call: TRBJ1-5; d_call: -; v_call: TRBV6-5; clone_size: -; cdr3_nt: TGTGCCAGCAGTCTGGAACAGGGAAGTCAGCCCCAGCATTTT; cdr3_aa: CASSLEQGSQPQHF
j_call: TRBJ1-2; d_call: TRBD1; v_call: TRBV11-3; clone_size: few; cdr3_nt: TGTGCCAGCAGCTTTGAACAGGGGATTGGCTACACCTTC; cdr3_aa: CASSFEQGIGYTF
j_call: TRBJ2-2; d_call: -; v_call: TRBV6-4; clone_size: -; cdr3_nt: TGTGCCAGCAGTGCCTCGACAGGCACCGGGGAGCTGTTTTTT; cdr3_aa: CASSASTGTGELFF
j_call: TRBJ1-2; d_call: TRBD1; v_call: TRBV24-1; clone_size: -; cdr3_nt: TGTGCCACCAGTGAAGATAAGACAGGGAAGAGAGATGGCTACACCTTC; cdr3_aa: CATSEDKTGKRDGYTF
j_call: TRBJ1-3; d_call: -; v_call: TRBV7-2; clone_size: -; cdr3_nt: TGTGCCAGCAGCTTAGTTAGGGGAAGCTCTGGAAACACCATATATTTT; cdr3_aa: CASSLVRGSSGNTIYF
j_call: TRBJ2-3; d_call: TRBD1; v_call: TRBV5-1; clone_size: -; cdr3_nt: TGCGCCAGCAGTCTGCCGGGACAGGGTCCAGATACGCAGTATTTT; cdr3_aa: CASSLPGQGPDTQYF
j_call: TRBJ1-4; d_call: -; v_call: TRBV9; clone_size: few; cdr3_nt: TGTGCCAGCAGCGTTCAGGGACTGCTTAATGAAAAACTGTTTTTT; cdr3_aa: CASSVQGLLNEKLFF
j_call: TRBJ2-3; d_call: TRBD2; v_call: TRBV7-2; clone_size: -; cdr3_nt: TGTGCCAGCAGCTTAGTAGCGGGGGGGAAGGATACGCAGTATTTT; cdr3_aa: CASSLVAGGKDTQYF
j_call: TRBJ1-1; d_call: TRBD1; v_call: TRBV6-2/TRBV6-3; clone_size: once; cdr3_nt: TGTGCCAGCAGTTACTATAGGACAGGGTACACTGAAGCTTTCTTT; cdr3_aa: CASSYYRTGYTEAFF
j_call: TRBJ1-5; d_call: TRBD1; v_call: TRBV2; clone_size: -; cdr3_nt: TGTGCCAGCACGAGCGGACAGGTGAACAATCAGCCCCAGCATTTT; cdr3_aa: CASTSGQVNNQPQHF
j_call: TRBJ1-4; d_call: -; v_call: TRBV6-4; clone_size: -; cdr3_nt: TGTGCCAGCAGTCCCAGGACAGACCCTTTTGGGGAAAAACTGTTTTTT; cdr3_aa: CASSPRTDPFGEKLFF
j_call: TRBJ1-5; d_call: -; v_call: TRBV6-1; clone_size: once; cdr3_nt: TGTGCCAGCAGTGCCGTGGGTGGTATATCGGGTCAGCCCCAGCATTTT; cdr3_aa: CASSAVGGISGQPQHF
j_call: TRBJ2-5; d_call: -; v_call: TRBV11-2; clone_size: -; cdr3_nt: TGTGCCAGCAGACCGTTGAGGGACTTTGCCCAAGAGACCCAGTACTTC; cdr3_aa: CASRPLRDFAQETQYF
j_call: TRBJ1-2; d_call: -; v_call: TRBV7-9; clone_size: -; cdr3_nt: TGTGCCAGCACCCCCAGCTGGGGGGGCAGGGGCTACACCTTC; cdr3_aa: CASTPSWGGRGYTF
j_call: TRBJ2-3; d_call: TRBD2; v_call: TRBV7-2; clone_size: -; cdr3_nt: TGTGCCAGCAGCCGTCTTACGGGGGGAGGCACAGATACGCAGTATTTT; cdr3_aa: CASSRLTGGGTDTQYF
j_call: TRBJ2-2; d_call: TRBD1; v_call: TRBV5-1; clone_size: -; cdr3_nt: TGCGCCAGCAGTCCTCGGACAGGAGGACCCGGGGAGCTGTTTTTT; cdr3_aa: CASSPRTGGPGELFF